These T cell receptor beta chains were read from a single sample in a study of blood T cell repertoires in COVID-19. Profiled with immunoSEQ multiplex PCR; TCRdb holds only in-frame clones, not every one. The table lists about 160,000 clones, approximately 85% of them singletons. The specimen was peripheral blood. The receptors originated from a man in his 60s with active or convalescent COVID-19. Each CDR3 is given with its conserved first and last residue. Fields, in order: CDR3 DNA, CDR3 protein, D gene, V gene, J gene, CDR3 length, clone size. A D gene is named only where the DNA matches it firmly. For some rows the clone size is stated as once, few or many, or as a class when expanded; others skip it.

DNA: TGTGCCAGCAGAACCCTGGCGGGGGCCCCTGGAAACACCATATATTTT
CDR3: CASRTLAGAPGNTIYF
D: .
V: TRBV28
J: TRBJ1-3
length: 16
size: .

DNA: TGCGCCAGCAGCCAAGAGGGCCCGAACACCGGGGAGCTGTTTTTT
CDR3: CASSQEGPNTGELFF
D: .
V: TRBV4-1
J: TRBJ2-2
length: 15
size: .

DNA: TGTGCCAGCAGCGAGGCTAGCGGGGGAGAGCAGTACTTC
CDR3: CASSEASGGEQYF
D: TRBD2
V: TRBV9
J: TRBJ2-7
length: 13
size: .

DNA: TGCAGCGTTGGGGCCGCTTACACTGAAGCTTTCTTT
CDR3: CSVGAAYTEAFF
D: .
V: TRBV29-1
J: TRBJ1-1
length: 12
size: once

DNA: TGCAGCGGCACAGTCCGGGACAGGGACCAAGAGACCCAGTACTTC
CDR3: CSGTVRDRDQETQYF
D: TRBD1
V: TRBV29-1
J: TRBJ2-5
length: 15
size: .

DNA: TGTGCCAGCAGCGCAGCTAGCGGGGAGCAGTTCTTC
CDR3: CASSAASGEQFF
D: TRBD2
V: TRBV9
J: TRBJ2-1
length: 12
size: .

DNA: TGTGCCAGCGTCGGAGGGGGCGATTTAGATACGCAGTATTTT
CDR3: CASVGGGDLDTQYF
D: .
V: TRBV9
J: TRBJ2-3
length: 14
size: .

DNA: TGTGCCAGCAGTTACGGGGGGAACTATGGCTACACCTTC
CDR3: CASSYGGNYGYTF
D: .
V: TRBV6-5
J: TRBJ1-2
length: 13
size: .

DNA: TGCGCCAGCAGCTTGTACAGGGGCCGGACCGGGGAGCTGTTTTTT
CDR3: CASSLYRGRTGELFF
D: TRBD1
V: TRBV5-1
J: TRBJ2-2
length: 15
size: .

DNA: TGTGCCAGCAGCCAAGGCGCCCCCAATGAGCAGTTCTTC
CDR3: CASSQGAPNEQFF
D: .
V: TRBV3-1/TRBV3-2
J: TRBJ2-1
length: 13
size: .

DNA: TGCGCCAGCAGCTTGGGTCAGGGCATTTATACCGGGGAGCTGTTTTTT
CDR3: CASSLGQGIYTGELFF
D: .
V: TRBV5-1
J: TRBJ2-2
length: 16
size: .

DNA: TGTGCCAGCAGCCGGCATTCGGGACAGAGTAATTCACCCCTCCACTTT
CDR3: CASSRHSGQSNSPLHF
D: TRBD1
V: TRBV7-9
J: TRBJ1-6
length: 16
size: .

DNA: TGTGCCAGCCGTAGGGGCCGCGCTGGCTATGGCTACACCTTC
CDR3: CASRRGRAGYGYTF
D: .
V: TRBV6-6
J: TRBJ1-2
length: 14
size: .

DNA: TGTGCCAGCAGCCAAGATACTAGCGGGGAGCGGTACTTC
CDR3: CASSQDTSGERYF
D: TRBD2
V: TRBV3-1/TRBV3-2
J: TRBJ2-7
length: 13
size: .

DNA: TGTGCCAGCAGCGGTCCTGGGACAGGAGGGCCCGGGGAGCTGTTTTTT
CDR3: CASSGPGTGGPGELFF
D: TRBD1
V: TRBV11-2
J: TRBJ2-2
length: 16
size: few

DNA: TGTGCCAGTAGTTCGTCCGGGACTAGGGGCACCGGGGAGCTGTTTTTT
CDR3: CASSSSGTRGTGELFF
D: TRBD2
V: TRBV19
J: TRBJ2-2
length: 16
size: .

DNA: TGTGCCAGCAGTGCCACAGGGGGCGAGGGTAACTATGGCTACACCTTC
CDR3: CASSATGGEGNYGYTF
D: TRBD1
V: TRBV6-1
J: TRBJ1-2
length: 16
size: .

DNA: TGTGCCAGTACTGACAGGAGAGAGACCCAGTACTTC
CDR3: CASTDRRETQYF
D: .
V: TRBV19
J: TRBJ2-5
length: 12
size: .

DNA: TGTGCCAGTACGCGGGACAGGGAGGTAAACACCGGGGAGCTGTTTTTT
CDR3: CASTRDREVNTGELFF
D: TRBD1
V: TRBV19
J: TRBJ2-2
length: 16
size: .

DNA: TGTGCCAGCAACACCGGGGGGCCCTACGAGCAGTACTTC
CDR3: CASNTGGPYEQYF
D: .
V: TRBV28
J: TRBJ2-7
length: 13
size: .

DNA: TGTGCCAGCAGACTTACAGGGAGCTCCTATAATTCACCCCTCCACTTT
CDR3: CASRLTGSSYNSPLHF
D: .
V: TRBV6-6
J: TRBJ1-6
length: 16
size: .